In this sample, the clone carrying this T cell receptor beta chain turned up a few times. The source of the sample is a study of early stage breast cancer tumors. Germline CDR1 and CDR2: SGHDN and FVKESK. V dropped 5 bases and J dropped 14 bases, with 15 bases sitting between them. The CDR3 spans 12 residues. Enough DNA from normal breast tissue often took about 85-320 mg. Assay used: immunoSEQ multiplex PCR; TCRdb lists only in-frame clones, some missing. The profile shows fewer than 15,000 clones, approximately 84% of them singletons. The TCR was taken from a person aged 30 to 39 with breast cancer. Specimen: normal breast tissue next to the tumor. The J gene is TRBJ1-4, the V gene TRBV14; D gene unclear. The CDR3 here is CASSRPESRLFF. The CDR3 nucleotides read TGTGCCAGCAGCAGACCCGAGAGCCGGCTGTTTTTT.